This T cell receptor beta chain was identified in a study of Graves' ophthalmopathy and Graves' hyperthyroidism. CDR3 length equals 13 residues. Germline values: CDR1 LGHNA, CDR2 YNFKEQ. V was shortened by 1 base and J by 9 bases, with 10 bases between the two germline ends. As the template, RNA transcripts were used to amplify TCR beta CDR3 regions. RT-PCR in the first round used HTBI primers; a second-round multiplex PCR followed. TCRdb used MiXCR to reprocess the multiplex PCR reads, holding one entry per CDR3 protein. This table holds about 620,000 distinct CDR3 sequences, 20% to 25% found once. This TCR came from a young woman with stable Graves' hyperthyroidism. Some clones in this sample may be carry-over from other donors' samples. The chain links TRBV4-2 to TRBJ1-5, with a weak D call TRBD1 (5 bases). Material for sequencing was peripheral blood. The CDR3 sequence is CASSQADGGPQHF. CDR3 DNA: TGTGCCAGCAGCCAAGCCGACGGGGGGCCCCAGCATTTT.